A single sample gave rise to the 21 T cell receptor beta chains below, sequenced in a study of metastatic and nonmetastatic thyroid tumors. Thyroid surgery took place with no prior treatment in any patient. Using MiXCR, TCRdb reanalyzed the PCR reads. The profile shows some 41,000 clones, less than 15% of them singletons. Input material: blood. The receptors were sampled from a female donor with papillary thyroid cancer or a benign thyroid nodule (not recorded which). Some clones in this sample may be carry-over from other donors' samples.

This clone ranks as medium-sized. CDR3: CATREGAREQYF. DNA of the CDR3: TGTGCCACCAGGGAGGGGGCGCGGGAGCAGTACTTC. This chain joins TRBV6-2 or TRBV6-3 and TRBJ2-7; D assignment may be TRBD1 or TRBD2 (7 bases each). Germline-derived CDR1 and CDR2 are MNHEY and SVGEGT. The CDR3 runs 12 residues. Trimming shortened V by 10 bases and J by 7 bases, and 17 bases separated the two germline ends.

This clone was detected ten times or more. The genes are TRBV29-1 and TRBJ1-5; 8 nucleotides line up with TRBD1. V lost 5 bases to trimming and J lost 3 bases; unmatched junction nucleotides: 6. There are 14 residues in the CDR3. Per the germline V gene, CDR1 is SQVTM and CDR2 is ANQGSEA. CDR3 in DNA: TGCAGCGTTAAGACAGGGGCCTACAATCAGCCCCAGCATTTT. It specifies CSVKTGAYNQPQHF.

This clone was observed many times. The DNA for the CDR3 is TGTGCCAGCAGCGTAGCAAGGGTGTGGAATTATGGCTACACCTTC. It translates to CASSVARVWNYGYTF. The chain recombines TRBV9 with TRBJ1-2, with D unclear. Trimming cost V 0 bases and J 5 bases, with 14 bases left between them. The CDR3 is 15 amino acids. Germline values: CDR1 SGDLS, CDR2 YYNGEE.

This clone was seen many times. This chain connects TRBV20-1 to TRBJ2-1, with D maybe TRBD2 (5 bases). Germline CDR1 reads DFQATT; CDR2 reads SNEGSKA (reference sequence). The V end was cut by 3 bases, the J end by 5 bases, with 11 bases between. There are 13 residues in the CDR3. CDR3 sequence reads: CSAREDPNNEQFF. In nucleotides, the CDR3 is TGCAGTGCTAGGGAGGACCCCAACAATGAGCAGTTCTTC.

This clone was counted ten times or more. V is TRBV5-6 and J is TRBJ2-1, with 8 nucleotides matching TRBD2. The CDR3 loop spans 17 amino acids. The V gene end was trimmed by 0 bases and the J gene end by 4 bases; junction bases not matched to a gene: 9. The germline CDR1 and CDR2 sequences are SGHDT and YYEEEE. CDR3 amino acids: CASSLAVLLAAYNEQFF. The CDR3 nucleotides are TGTGCCAGCAGCTTGGCAGTGTTACTAGCGGCTTACAATGAGCAGTTCTTC.

This clone was counted ten times or more. The DNA for the CDR3 is TGTGCCAGTCGGGTGACCCTGAACACTGAAGCTTTCTTT. Encoded protein: CASRVTLNTEAFF. This chain connects TRBV5-5 to TRBJ1-1; D gene ambiguous. CDR1 is SGHKS, CDR2 YYEKEE, per germline (reference sequence). This CDR3 has 13 residues. Between the trimmed V and J ends, which lost 8 bases and 0 bases, there was a span of 11 bases.

This clone has just a few counts. The DNA for the CDR3 is TGTGCCAGCTCAGGTTCGACGGATGGAAACACCATATATTTT. Translation: CASSGSTDGNTIYF. The V and J genes are TRBV18 and TRBJ1-3, with D unclear. CDR3 length: 14 residues. The V and J ends lost 5 bases and 3 bases respectively, with 11 bases between them. Germline CDR1 is KGHSH and CDR2 is LQKENI.

There are many counts of this clone. The chain joins TRBV10-3 to TRBJ2-7, with 8 positions matching TRBD2. Germline values: CDR1 ENHRY, CDR2 SYGVKD. The CDR3 runs to 16 residues. Trimming at V came to 2 bases and at J to 1 base, leaving 7 bases not matched to a gene. Here the CDR3 DNA reads TGTGCCATCAGTGAGATAGGACTAGCAATTTCCTACGAGCAGTACTTC. Its translation: CAISEIGLAISYEQYF.

This clone appeared a few times. V gene TRBV28 combines with J gene TRBJ1-6; TRBD1 might be the D (5 bases). The CDR3 runs to 16 residues. Germline V lookup: CDR1 MDHEN, CDR2 SYDVKM. Deletions cut 6 bases from V and 0 bases from J, with 12 bases between. DNA of the CDR3: TGTGCCAGCAGCCCCGGGACCGTCTCCTATAATTCACCCCTCCACTTT. Protein: CASSPGTVSYNSPLHF.

Turning to this clone: In the same sample, other DNA sequences code for this CDR3. The chain uses TRBV5-6 and TRBJ2-7, with D hard to call. The length of the CDR3 is 14 residues. CDR1 SGHDT and CDR2 YYEEEE come from the germline V gene. V shed 3 bases and J shed 3 bases, with 13 bases lying between them. CDR3 sequence: CASSSYHTFYEQYF. The CDR3 nucleotides are TGTGCCAGCAGCTCGTACCATACTTTCTACGAGCAGTACTTC.

Relative to its sample, this clone is medium-sized. The rearrangement joins TRBV6-1 to TRBJ2-7; D might be TRBD1 (6 bases). The V end lost 5 bases, the J end lost 0 bases, and 14 bases lay between the germline ends. Per germline, CDR1 MNHNS and CDR2 SASEGT. This CDR3 has 15 amino acids. CDR3 bases: TGTGCCAGCAGTCCTTCCCTGGACAGCTCCTACGAGCAGTACTTC. Its translation is CASSPSLDSSYEQYF.

This clone was observed many times. Other DNA sequences in this sample translate to the same CDR3. The rearrangement joins TRBV5-1 to TRBJ2-2; D is ambiguous. V gave up 0 bases and J gave up 1 base, with 4 bases separating them. The CDR3 runs 14 residues. CDR1 and CDR2 (germline): SGHRS, YFSETQ. The CDR3 region has the DNA TGCGCCAGCAGCTTGGAAAGGAACACCGGGGAGCTGTTTTTT. It is translated as CASSLERNTGELFF.

In regard to this clone: A much larger clonotype is one base distant, so this may be a read error. V usage is TRBV27 and J usage is TRBJ2-5, with a tentative D call TRBD2 (5 bases). This CDR3 region has 13 residues. Germline CDR1 and CDR2: MNHEY and SMNVEV (reference sequence). Trimming shortened V by 5 bases and J by 5 bases, and 12 bases separated the two germline ends. For the CDR3, the DNA is TGTGCCAGCAGTGTAGAGGGAGTGGAGACCCAGTACTTC. It translates to CASSVEGVETQYF.

Ten or more counts support this clone. This chain connects TRBV7-9 to TRBJ1-2; D call uncertain. The germline V and J ends were trimmed by 1 base and 1 base, with 4 bases remaining between them. CDR1 and CDR2 from the germline V gene are SEHNR and FQNEAQ (reference sequence). The CDR3 consists of 13 residues. CDR3 residues: CASSLEVNYGYTF. The CDR3 DNA is TGTGCCAGCAGCTTAGAAGTTAACTATGGCTACACCTTC.

This chain uses TRBV2 with TRBJ1-5; no reliable D call. The CDR3 sequence is 13 residues long. CDR1 is SNHLY and CDR2 is FYNNEI in the germline V gene. Trimming shortened V by 6 bases and J by 1 base, and 7 bases separated the two germline ends. The CDR3 nucleotides read TGTGCCAGCAGGGTGAAAAGCAATCAGCCCCAGCATTTT. Amino acids: CASRVKSNQPQHF.

Comments on this clone: The junction departs from germline at one end; a sequencing error may be responsible. The chain has TRBV20-1 and TRBJ1-2; unclear D gene. The CDR3 runs 14 residues. In germline, CDR1 is DFQATT, CDR2 SNEGSKA (reference sequence). The CDR3 spells CSARVGGGGYGCTF. In DNA form, the CDR3 reads TGCAGTGCTAGAGTCGGTGGCGGTGGCTATGGCTGCACCTTC.

This clone is medium-sized within its sample. The rearrangement joins TRBV6-1 to TRBJ2-2; D is unclear. Between the trimmed V and J ends, which lost 2 bases and 4 bases, there was a span of 8 bases. Germline V gene sequence: CDR1 MNHNS, CDR2 SASEGT. The length of the CDR3 is 14 residues. This CDR3 is CASSELRLTGELFF. CDR3 nucleotides: TGTGCCAGCAGTGAATTGAGGCTCACCGGGGAGCTGTTTTTT.

This clone occurred many times. The chain carries TRBV6-1 and TRBJ1-1; TRBD1 matches 7 bases. V trimming: 6 bases; J trimming: 4 bases; junction bases outside the gene matches: 11. The CDR3 runs to 15 residues. Germline V gives CDR1 MNHNS, CDR2 SASEGT. The CDR3 loop is CASRAEQGMATEAFF. For the CDR3, the DNA is TGTGCCAGCAGGGCCGAACAGGGGATGGCCACTGAAGCTTTCTTT.

This clone was seen more than once but under ten times. Other DNA variants within this sample encode the same CDR3. CDR3 amino acids: CSAPTSGSYNEQFF. The CDR3 region has the DNA TGCAGTGCTCCAACTAGTGGCTCCTACAATGAGCAGTTCTTC. V and J are TRBV20-1 and TRBJ2-1, with D maybe TRBD2 (5 bases). V dropped 5 bases and J dropped 0 bases, with 11 bases sitting between them. The germline V gene encodes CDR1 DFQATT and CDR2 SNEGSKA (reference sequence). CDR3 length: 14 amino acids.

This clone occurred many times. The chain recombines TRBV28 with TRBJ2-7; TRBD1 aligns across 8 bases. Trimming took 6 bases from V and 0 from J; bases not matched to a gene: 19. The CDR3 has 19 residues. Germline V gene lookup returns CDR1 MDHEN and CDR2 SYDVKM. In nucleotides, the CDR3 is TGTGCCAGCAGCTTCCCCCCCCCGACAGGGGACAGATACTCCTACGAGCAGTACTTC. It translates to CASSFPPPTGDRYSYEQYF.

The chain employs TRBV20-1 and TRBJ2-2; D is perhaps TRBD1 (8 bases). Trimming stripped 6 bases from V and 10 bases from J, with 15 bases between. This CDR3 has 12 residues. Germline V gives CDR1 DFQATT, CDR2 SNEGSKA (reference sequence). Here the CDR3 reads CSAQTGGVELFF. CDR3 sequence (DNA): TGCAGTGCCCAAACAGGGGGGGTGGAGCTGTTTTTT.